Following are 22 T cell receptor beta chains from one sample sequenced in a study of HIV-infected children after antiretroviral therapy interruption (dated by TCRdb to the late 2010s). Library preparation was by 3' RACE. TCRdb names Illumina MiSeq as the instrument used. TCR libraries were generated from RNA by a 3' RACE protocol incorporating unique molecular identifiers so that PCR amplification bias could be corrected. The raw public data were reprocessed by TCRdb itself: fastp quality trimming at Q25, MiXCR clonotype calling, in-frame beta chains only. Every entry covers one CDR3 protein and lists the most common genes and DNA from its rows. The sample includes approximately 95,000 distinct CDR3 sequences, with roughly 6.7% observed a single time. Roughly 1% of the sample goes to the ten largest clones. This sample's treatment or condition label indicates: PENTA 11 planned treatment interruption arm or continuous ART arm.

Sequencing used CD45RA+ CD4+ T cells from PBMCs, pooled from several time points, obtained from a donor given antiretroviral therapy, either interrupted or continuous. The cell subset or site label of this sample denotes: naive CD4+ CD45RA+ CD45RO- T cells. The origin of the receptors is a pool of human donors with HIV.

This clonotype was picked up a small number of times. At one end the junction does not follow the germline gene, possibly because of a read error. The V and J genes are TRBV12-3 or TRBV12-4 and TRBJ1-3; D not certain. CDR3 size: 15 residues. The CDR3 DNA reads as TGTGCAAGCAGCTTAGATGAGGAATCTGGAAATACGCTCTATTTT. Its translation: CASSLDEESGNTLYF.

The gene calls are TRBV13 and TRBJ1-1, with D possibly TRBD1 on 5 matching bases. Trimming cost V 4 bases and J 7 bases, with 10 bases left between them. This CDR3 region has 12 residues. Germline assignment: CDR1 PRHDT and CDR2 FYEKMQ (reference sequence). The CDR3: CASSWGIGEAFF. Here the CDR3 DNA reads TGTGCCAGCAGCTGGGGGATTGGTGAAGCTTTCTTT.

CDR3 DNA: TGTGCCAGTACCCCCAGGGGCAGGGGCGGAGAGACCCAGTACTTC. It codes for CASTPRGRGGETQYF. The chain uses TRBV19 and TRBJ2-5, with D tentatively TRBD1 (6 bases). CDR3 length: 15 residues. In germline, CDR1 is LNHDA, CDR2 SQIVND (reference sequence). Trimming took off 7 bases at V and 4 bases at J, with 19 bases between the two ends.

This clonotype was counted many times. The chain joins TRBV29-1 to TRBJ2-3; D uncertain. The V gene lost 4 bases and the J gene lost 0 bases, with 14 bases spanning the gap. This CDR3 comprises 15 residues. Germline CDR1 reads SQVTM; CDR2 reads ANQGSEA. The chain's CDR3 is CSVAGVTTSTDTQYF. In DNA, the CDR3 is TGCAGCGTTGCGGGTGTGACAACTAGCACAGATACGCAGTATTTT.

At least ten counts were recorded for this clonotype. This chain uses TRBV5-1 with TRBJ1-2; D perhaps matches TRBD1 (6 bases). Trimming took off 0 bases at V and 8 bases at J, with 14 bases between the two ends. CDR1 is SGHRS, CDR2 YFSETQ, per germline. CDR3 length: 14 residues. The CDR3 nucleotides read TGCGCCAGCAGCTTGGCCGGGGCCAGGGGAGGCTACACCTTC. It encodes CASSLAGARGGYTF.

This clonotype was counted many times. This chain uses TRBV4-1 with TRBJ1-1, with TRBD1 matching 7 bases. Looked up from germline, CDR1 is MGHRA and CDR2 is YSYEKL. The length of the CDR3 is 16 residues. V lost 2 bases and J lost 6; bases outside the gene matches: 12. CDR3 sequence (DNA): TGCGCCAGCAGCCAAATCCCCTTGACAGGGCCCTCTGAAGCTTTCTTT. As protein: CASSQIPLTGPSEAFF.

This chain joins TRBV19 and TRBJ1-5; D unresolved. Germline V gene lookup returns CDR1 LNHDA and CDR2 SQIVND (reference sequence). The length of the CDR3 is 14 residues. The V end was cut by 7 bases, the J end by 2 bases, with 12 bases between. The CDR3 region is CASTPTPRNQPQHF. DNA of the CDR3: TGTGCCAGTACCCCGACACCCCGCAATCAGCCCCAGCATTTT. Using reference TRBV19 and TRBJ1-5 for the parts outside the CDR3, the full variable domain is DGGITQSPKYLFRKEGQNVTLSCEQNLNHDAMYWYRQDPGQGLRLIYYSQIVNDFQKGDIAEGYSVSREKKESFPLTVTSAQKNPTAFYLCASTPTPRNQPQHFGDGTRLSIL.

This chain joins TRBV7-9 and TRBJ2-1; 9 bases are a match to TRBD2. J gave up 7 bases and V 5 bases, and 9 bases lay outside the gene matches. Per germline, CDR1 SEHNR and CDR2 FQNEAQ (reference sequence). This CDR3 comprises 15 residues. The CDR3, as DNA: TGTGCCAGCAGCCCCCGAGGTAGCGGGAGAAATGAGCAGTTCTTC. This sequence encodes CASSPRGSGRNEQFF. The variable domain in full, with the rest retrieved from reference TRBV7-9 and TRBJ2-1, is DTGVSQNPRHKITKRGQNVTFRCDPISEHNRLYWYRQTLGQGPEFLTYFQNEAQLEKSRLLSDRFSAERPKGSFSTLEIQRTEQGDSAMYLCASSPRGSGRNEQFFGPGTRLTVL.

The rearrangement uses TRBV15 and TRBJ1-4, with D possibly being TRBD1 (5 bases). The CDR3 covers 16 residues. Germline V gene sequence: CDR1 LNHNV, CDR2 YYDKDF (reference sequence). V was shortened by 0 bases and J by 0 bases, with 8 bases between the two germline ends. For the CDR3, the DNA is TGTGCCACCAGCAGAGACAGGGTTACAACTAATGAAAAACTGTTTTTT. Residues: CATSRDRVTTNEKLFF.

This clonotype came up many times. V gene TRBV7-6 combines with J gene TRBJ2-7; 7 bases are shared with TRBD2. Germline loops: CDR1 SGHVS, CDR2 FNYEAQ. The length of the CDR3 is 17 residues. The V segment lost 0 bases and the J segment 4 bases; nucleotides outside the gene matches: 12. The CDR3 here is CASSLAGQRDSPYEQYF. In nucleotides, the CDR3 is TGTGCCAGCAGCTTAGCGGGCCAGCGGGACTCCCCTTACGAGCAGTACTTC. Together with reference TRBV7-6 and TRBJ2-7, the CDR3 gives the full variable domain: GAGVSQSPRYKVTKRGQDVALRCDPISGHVSLYWYRQALGQGPEFLTYFNYEAQQDKSGLPNDRFSAERPEGSISTLTIQRTEQRDSAMYRCASSLAGQRDSPYEQYFGPGTRLTVT.

Many counts were recorded for this clonotype. This rearrangement joins TRBV6-5 to TRBJ1-1, with TRBD1 matching 7 bases. Germline assignment: CDR1 MNHEY and CDR2 SVGAGI. With V trimmed by 7 bases and J by 1 base, 6 bases remained unmatched. The CDR3 contains 14 residues. This CDR3 is CASTRQGPNTEAFF. Written as DNA, the CDR3 is TGTGCCAGCACTAGACAGGGACCGAACACTGAAGCTTTCTTT.

The table lists this clonotype with many counts. The V and J genes are TRBV19 and TRBJ2-7; 7 positions match TRBD1. The CDR3 spans 15 residues. With 6 bases clipped from V and 3 bases from J, the junction kept 11 bases outside the gene matches. Germline V gene data show CDR1 as LNHDA and CDR2 as SQIVND (reference sequence). CDR3 sequence reads: CASSTTGVPLYEQYF. CDR3 DNA: TGTGCCAGTAGCACAACAGGGGTACCTCTCTACGAGCAGTACTTC.

This clonotype was counted only a few times. J is TRBJ1-5 and V is TRBV30; D is ambiguous. CDR1 is GTSNPN and CDR2 is SVGIG in the germline V gene (reference sequence). The CDR3 covers 12 residues. V shed 5 bases and J shed 0 bases, with 5 bases lying between them. Here the CDR3 DNA reads TGTGCCTGGGGTTATAGCAATCAGCCCCAGCATTTT. This sequence encodes CAWGYSNQPQHF. The variable domain in full, completed from reference TRBV30 and TRBJ1-5, reads SQTIHQWPATLVQPVGSPLSLECTVEGTSNPNLYWYRQAAGRGLQLLFYSVGIGQISSEVPQNLSASRPQDRQFILSSKKLLLSDSGFYLCAWGYSNQPQHFGDGTRLSIL.

This clonotype showed up many times. CDR3 sequence (DNA): TGTGCCAGTAGTTTGTCTTGGACCCCAACAGATACGCAGTATTTT. The encoded protein is CASSLSWTPTDTQYF. The J gene is TRBJ2-3, the V gene TRBV19; D gene ambiguous. Deletions cut 5 bases from V and 3 bases from J, with 15 bases between. This CDR3 is 15 amino acids long. Germline V lookup: CDR1 LNHDA, CDR2 SQIVND (reference sequence).

This clonotype came up many times. The V call is TRBV6-2 or TRBV6-3, the J call TRBJ2-2, with 10 bases fitting TRBD1. Germline-derived CDR1 and CDR2 are MNHEY and SVGEGT. V lost 2 bases, J lost 2 bases, and 2 bases stayed unmatched. CDR3 length: 16 residues. DNA of the CDR3: TGTGCCAGCAGTTACGACAGGGGGCGCAACACCGGGGAGCTGTTTTTT. Encoded protein: CASSYDRGRNTGELFF.

The chain links TRBV2 to TRBJ2-3; D gene unclear. Germline V gene data show CDR1 as SNHLY and CDR2 as FYNNEI. The ends were cut back, 4 bases at V and 6 bases at J, with 5 bases in the middle. The CDR3 is made up of 11 amino acids. Written as DNA, the CDR3 is TGTGCCAGCAGTGGGATGGATACGCAGTATTTT. This translates into CASSGMDTQYF.

This clonotype has at least ten counts. This chain connects TRBV19 to TRBJ2-1; 7 bases map to TRBD2. Germline-derived CDR1 and CDR2 are LNHDA and SQIVND (reference sequence). V lost 5 bases and J lost 9; bases outside the gene matches: 13. The CDR3 covers 15 residues. In nucleotides, the CDR3 is TGTGCCAGTAGTCCCCGTGAAGCGGGATCGAGTGAGCAGTTCTTC. It translates to CASSPREAGSSEQFF.

The table lists this clonotype with many counts. The chain is built from TRBV20-1 and TRBJ2-5; 9 bases agree with TRBD2. The CDR3 runs to 16 residues. The junction had 13 bases not matched to a gene; V was cut back by 3 bases and J by 5 bases. Per the germline V gene, CDR1 is DFQATT and CDR2 is SNEGSKA (reference sequence). The chain's CDR3 is CSASPDTGTSFETQYF. The DNA of the CDR3 is TGCAGTGCTAGCCCTGATACCGGGACTAGCTTCGAGACCCAGTACTTC.

The sample holds many counts of this clonotype. This rearrangement joins TRBV6-1 to TRBJ1-5; 7 nucleotides align to TRBD1. Looked up from germline, CDR1 is MNHNS and CDR2 is SASEGT. This CDR3 is 15 amino acids long. V was pared by 1 base and J by 0 bases, with 0 bases of the junction left unmatched. CDR3 loop: CASSEGTGSNQPQHF. DNA for the CDR3: TGTGCCAGCAGTGAAGGGACAGGTAGCAATCAGCCCCAGCATTTT.

Many counts were recorded for this clonotype. This rearrangement joins TRBV12-3 or TRBV12-4 to TRBJ1-1; D unresolved. Between the trimmed V and J ends, which lost 7 bases and 1 base, there was a span of 16 bases. The CDR3 is 15 residues long. The CDR3 loop is CASNVRSTGNTEAFF. DNA for the CDR3: TGTGCCAGCAACGTCCGAAGCACCGGGAACACTGAAGCTTTCTTT.

This clonotype was seen ten or more times. The genes are TRBV12-3 or TRBV12-4 and TRBJ1-3; maybe TRBD1 (6 bases). The ends were cut back, 5 bases at V and 1 base at J, with 12 bases in the middle. CDR3 length: 15 residues. The CDR3 protein is CASSRGHLSGNTIYF. The CDR3 region has the DNA TGTGCCAGCAGTAGGGGACATCTATCTGGAAACACCATATATTTT.

The chain carries TRBV7-3 and TRBJ2-5, with 13 bases lining up with TRBD2. Germline CDR1 SGHTA, CDR2 FQGTGA. The CDR3 runs 16 residues. V trimming: 6 bases; J trimming: 5 bases; junction bases outside the gene matches: 9. CDR3 amino acids: CASSLLLAGGTETQYF. The CDR3 coding sequence is TGTGCCAGCAGTTTGTTACTAGCGGGAGGGACTGAGACCCAGTACTTC.